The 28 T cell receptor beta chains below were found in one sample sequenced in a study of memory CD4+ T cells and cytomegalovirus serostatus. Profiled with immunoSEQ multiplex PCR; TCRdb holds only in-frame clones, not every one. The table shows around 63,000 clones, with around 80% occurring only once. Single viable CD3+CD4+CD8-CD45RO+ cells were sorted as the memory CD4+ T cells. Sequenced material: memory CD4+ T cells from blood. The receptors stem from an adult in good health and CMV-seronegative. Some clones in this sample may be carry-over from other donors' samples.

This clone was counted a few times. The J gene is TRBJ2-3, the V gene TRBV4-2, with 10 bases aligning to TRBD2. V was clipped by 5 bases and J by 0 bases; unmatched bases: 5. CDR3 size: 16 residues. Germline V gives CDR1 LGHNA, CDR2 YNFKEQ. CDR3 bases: TGTGCCAGCAGCACGGGACTAGCGACCAGCACAGATACGCAGTATTTT. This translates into CASSTGLATSTDTQYF.

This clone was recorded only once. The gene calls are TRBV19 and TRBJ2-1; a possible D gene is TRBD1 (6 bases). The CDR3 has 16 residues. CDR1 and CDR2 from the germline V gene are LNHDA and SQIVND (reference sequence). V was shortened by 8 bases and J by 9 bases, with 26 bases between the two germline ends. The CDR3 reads CASSSWGGQGRGEQFF. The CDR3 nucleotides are TGTGCCAGTTCCAGCTGGGGCGGACAAGGCAGGGGTGAGCAGTTCTTC.

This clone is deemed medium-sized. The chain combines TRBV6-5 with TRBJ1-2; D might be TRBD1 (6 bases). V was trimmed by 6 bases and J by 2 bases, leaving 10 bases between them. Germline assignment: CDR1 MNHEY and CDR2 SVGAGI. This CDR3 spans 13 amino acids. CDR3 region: CASSRGQNYGYTF. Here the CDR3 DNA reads TGTGCCAGCAGCAGGGGACAAAACTATGGCTACACCTTC.

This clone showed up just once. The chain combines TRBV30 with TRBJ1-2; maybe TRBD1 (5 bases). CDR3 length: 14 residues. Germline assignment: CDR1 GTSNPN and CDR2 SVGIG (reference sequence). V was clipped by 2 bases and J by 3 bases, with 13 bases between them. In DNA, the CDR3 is TGTGCCTGGAGTCGCGTCGGGGGGGACTATGGCTACACCTTC. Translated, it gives CAWSRVGGDYGYTF.

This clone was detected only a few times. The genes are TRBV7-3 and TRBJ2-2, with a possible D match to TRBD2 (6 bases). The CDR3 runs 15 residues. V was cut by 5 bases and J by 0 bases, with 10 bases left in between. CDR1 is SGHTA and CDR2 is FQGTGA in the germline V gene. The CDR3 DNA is TGTGCCAGCAGCCCGGGACTCCCGAACACCGGGGAGCTGTTTTTT. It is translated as CASSPGLPNTGELFF.

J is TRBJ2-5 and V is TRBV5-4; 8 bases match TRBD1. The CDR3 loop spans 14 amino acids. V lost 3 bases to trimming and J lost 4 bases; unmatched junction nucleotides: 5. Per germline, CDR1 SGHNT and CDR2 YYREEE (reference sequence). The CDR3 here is CASSSRQGRETQYF. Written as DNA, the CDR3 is TGTGCCAGCAGCTCTCGACAGGGGCGAGAGACCCAGTACTTC.

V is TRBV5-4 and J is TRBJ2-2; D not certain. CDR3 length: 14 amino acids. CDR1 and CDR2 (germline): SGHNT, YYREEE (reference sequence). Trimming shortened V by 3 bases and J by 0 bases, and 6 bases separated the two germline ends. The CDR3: CASSSDTNTGELFF. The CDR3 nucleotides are TGTGCCAGCAGCTCAGACACGAACACCGGGGAGCTGTTTTTT.

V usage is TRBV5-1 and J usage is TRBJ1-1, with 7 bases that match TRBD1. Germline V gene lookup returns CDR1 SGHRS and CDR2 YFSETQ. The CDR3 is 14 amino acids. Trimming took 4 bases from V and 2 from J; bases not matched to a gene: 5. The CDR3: CASSPGTANTEAFF. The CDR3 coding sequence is TGCGCCAGCAGCCCGGGGACAGCAAACACTGAAGCTTTCTTT.

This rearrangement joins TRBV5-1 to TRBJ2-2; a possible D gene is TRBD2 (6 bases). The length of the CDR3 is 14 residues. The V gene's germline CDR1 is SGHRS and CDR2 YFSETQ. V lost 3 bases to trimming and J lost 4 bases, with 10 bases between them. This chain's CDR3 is CASSSTSTTGELFF. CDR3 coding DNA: TGCGCCAGCAGCTCGACTAGTACCACCGGGGAGCTGTTTTTT.

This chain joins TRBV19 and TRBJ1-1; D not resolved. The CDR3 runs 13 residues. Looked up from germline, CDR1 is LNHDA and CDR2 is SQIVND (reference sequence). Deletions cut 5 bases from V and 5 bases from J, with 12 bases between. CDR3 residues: CASSRPRGTEAFF. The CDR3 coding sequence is TGTGCCAGTAGTCGGCCCAGAGGGACTGAAGCTTTCTTT.

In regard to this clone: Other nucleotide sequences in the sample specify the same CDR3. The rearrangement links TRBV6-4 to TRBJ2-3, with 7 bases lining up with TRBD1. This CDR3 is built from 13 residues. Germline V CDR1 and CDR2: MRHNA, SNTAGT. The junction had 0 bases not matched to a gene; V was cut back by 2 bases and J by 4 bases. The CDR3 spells CASSDQGADTQYF. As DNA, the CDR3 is TGTGCCAGCAGTGACCAGGGGGCAGATACGCAGTATTTT.

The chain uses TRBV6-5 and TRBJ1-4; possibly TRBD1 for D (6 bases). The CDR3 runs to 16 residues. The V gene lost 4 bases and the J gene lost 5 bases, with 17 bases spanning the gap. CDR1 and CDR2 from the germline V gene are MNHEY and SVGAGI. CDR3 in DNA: TGTGCCAGCAGTTCGCTTCCCGGGGGCCTGAATGAAAAACTGTTTTTT. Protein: CASSSLPGGLNEKLFF.

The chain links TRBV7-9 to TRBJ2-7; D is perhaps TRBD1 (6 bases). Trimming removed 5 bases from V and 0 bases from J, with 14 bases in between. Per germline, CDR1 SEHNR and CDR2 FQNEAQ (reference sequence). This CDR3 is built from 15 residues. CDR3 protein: CASSEQDRYSYEQYF. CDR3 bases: TGTGCCAGCAGCGAACAGGACAGATACTCCTACGAGCAGTACTTC.

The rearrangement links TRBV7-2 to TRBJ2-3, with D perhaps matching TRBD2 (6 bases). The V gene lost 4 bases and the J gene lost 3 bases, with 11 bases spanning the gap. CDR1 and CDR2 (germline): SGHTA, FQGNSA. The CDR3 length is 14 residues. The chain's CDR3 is CASSSGAGTDTQYF. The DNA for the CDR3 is TGTGCCAGCAGCTCCGGTGCGGGAACAGATACGCAGTATTTT.

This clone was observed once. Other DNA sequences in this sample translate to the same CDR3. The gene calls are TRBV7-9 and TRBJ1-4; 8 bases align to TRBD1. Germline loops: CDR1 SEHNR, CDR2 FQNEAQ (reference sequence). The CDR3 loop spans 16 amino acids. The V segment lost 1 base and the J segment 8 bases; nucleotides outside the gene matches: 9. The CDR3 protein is CASSLGDRGRREKLFF. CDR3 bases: TGTGCCAGCAGCTTAGGAGACAGGGGAAGAAGGGAAAAACTGTTTTTT. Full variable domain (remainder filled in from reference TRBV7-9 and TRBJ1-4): DTGVSQNPRHKITKRGQNVTFRCDPISEHNRLYWYRQTLGQGPEFLTYFQNEAQLEKSRLLSDRFSAERPKGSFSTLEIQRTEQGDSAMYLCASSLGDRGRREKLFFGSGTQLSVL.

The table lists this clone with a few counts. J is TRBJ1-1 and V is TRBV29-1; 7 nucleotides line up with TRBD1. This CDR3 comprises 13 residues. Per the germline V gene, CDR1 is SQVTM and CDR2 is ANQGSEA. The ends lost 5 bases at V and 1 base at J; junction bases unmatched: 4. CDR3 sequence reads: CSVKGQPNTEAFF. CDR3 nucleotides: TGCAGCGTTAAGGGACAGCCGAACACTGAAGCTTTCTTT.

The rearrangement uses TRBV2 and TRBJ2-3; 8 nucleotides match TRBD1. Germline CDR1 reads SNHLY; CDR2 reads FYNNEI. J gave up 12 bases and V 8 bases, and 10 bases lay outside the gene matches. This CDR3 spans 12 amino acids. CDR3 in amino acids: CASQWQGADQYF. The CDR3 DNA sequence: TGTGCCAGCCAGTGGCAGGGGGCCGACCAGTATTTT.

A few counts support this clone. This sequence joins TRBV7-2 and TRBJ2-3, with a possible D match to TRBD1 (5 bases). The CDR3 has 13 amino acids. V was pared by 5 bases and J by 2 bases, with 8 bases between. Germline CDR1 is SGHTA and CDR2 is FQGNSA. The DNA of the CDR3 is TGTGCCAGCAGCGCACAGGTCACAGATACGCAGTATTTT. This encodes CASSAQVTDTQYF.

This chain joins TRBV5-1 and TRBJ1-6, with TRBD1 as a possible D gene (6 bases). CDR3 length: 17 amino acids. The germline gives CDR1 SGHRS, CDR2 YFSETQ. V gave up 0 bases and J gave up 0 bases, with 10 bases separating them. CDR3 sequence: CASSLGGQSSYNSPLHF. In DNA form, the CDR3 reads TGCGCCAGCAGCTTGGGGGGGCAGAGCTCCTATAATTCACCCCTCCACTTT.

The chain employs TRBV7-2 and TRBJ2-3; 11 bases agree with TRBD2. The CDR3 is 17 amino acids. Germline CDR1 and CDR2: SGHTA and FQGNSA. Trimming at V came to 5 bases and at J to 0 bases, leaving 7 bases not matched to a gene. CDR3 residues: CASSPRTSGSSTDTQYF. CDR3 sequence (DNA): TGTGCCAGCAGCCCGCGGACTAGCGGGTCTAGCACAGATACGCAGTATTTT. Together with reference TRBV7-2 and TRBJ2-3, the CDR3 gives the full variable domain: GAGVSQSPSNKVTEKGKDVELRCDPISGHTALYWYRQSLGQGLEFLIYFQGNSAPDKSGLPSDRFSAERTGGSVSTLTIQRTQQEDSAVYLCASSPRTSGSSTDTQYFGPGTRLTVL.

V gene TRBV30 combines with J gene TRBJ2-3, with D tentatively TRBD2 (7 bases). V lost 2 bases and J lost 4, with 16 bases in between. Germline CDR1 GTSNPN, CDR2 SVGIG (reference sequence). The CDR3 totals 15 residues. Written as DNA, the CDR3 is TGTGCCTGGAGTCCGACGGGGGGCGACGCAGATACGCAGTATTTT. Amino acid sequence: CAWSPTGGDADTQYF.

The CDR3 sequence is CASLAFPSSTDTQYF. CDR3 bases: TGCGCCAGTCTCGCCTTTCCTTCTAGCACAGATACGCAGTATTTT. The genes are TRBV5-1 and TRBJ2-3; the D is unclear. This CDR3 is 15 amino acids long. The germline V gene has CDR1 SGHRS and CDR2 YFSETQ. Trimming removed 8 bases at V and 0 bases at J, with 16 bases between.

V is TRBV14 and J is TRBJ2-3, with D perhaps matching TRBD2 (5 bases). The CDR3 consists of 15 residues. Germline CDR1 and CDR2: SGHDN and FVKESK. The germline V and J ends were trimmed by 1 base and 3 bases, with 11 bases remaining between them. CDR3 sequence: CASSQGASRTDTQYF. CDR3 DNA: TGTGCCAGCAGCCAAGGGGCTAGCCGAACAGATACGCAGTATTTT.

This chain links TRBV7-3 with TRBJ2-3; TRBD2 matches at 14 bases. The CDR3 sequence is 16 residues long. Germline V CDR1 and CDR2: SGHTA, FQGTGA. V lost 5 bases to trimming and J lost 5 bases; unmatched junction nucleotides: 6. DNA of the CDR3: TGTGCCAGCAGCCCTAGGGGACTAGCGGGAGTAGATACGCAGTATTTT. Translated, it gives CASSPRGLAGVDTQYF.

The DNA of the CDR3 is TGTGCCAGCAGCCAGGGCACTAGCGGCCAAGAGACCCAGTACTTC. Translation gives CASSQGTSGQETQYF. The chain joins TRBV4-2 to TRBJ2-5; 8 positions agree with TRBD2. The CDR3 is 15 amino acids. J lost 1 base, V lost 3 bases, and 4 bases had no gene match. The V gene's germline CDR1 is LGHNA and CDR2 YNFKEQ.

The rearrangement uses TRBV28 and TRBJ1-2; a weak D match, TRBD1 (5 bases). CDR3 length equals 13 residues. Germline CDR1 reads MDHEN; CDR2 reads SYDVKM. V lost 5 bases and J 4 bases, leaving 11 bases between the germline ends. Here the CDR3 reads CASSSRGAYGYTF. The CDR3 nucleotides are TGTGCCAGCAGTAGCCGCGGGGCCTATGGCTACACCTTC.

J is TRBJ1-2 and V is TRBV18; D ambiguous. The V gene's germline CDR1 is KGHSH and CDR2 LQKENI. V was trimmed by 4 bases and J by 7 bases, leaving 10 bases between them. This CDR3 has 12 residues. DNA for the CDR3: TGTGCCAGCTCACAACTGGGTGGTGGCTACACCTTC. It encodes CASSQLGGGYTF. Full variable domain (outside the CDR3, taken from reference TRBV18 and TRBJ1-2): NAGVMQNPRHLVRRRGQEARLRCSPMKGHSHVYWYRQLPEEGLKFMVYLQKENIIDESGMPKERFSAEFPKEGPSILRIQQVVRGDSAAYFCASSQLGGGYTFGSGTRLTVV.

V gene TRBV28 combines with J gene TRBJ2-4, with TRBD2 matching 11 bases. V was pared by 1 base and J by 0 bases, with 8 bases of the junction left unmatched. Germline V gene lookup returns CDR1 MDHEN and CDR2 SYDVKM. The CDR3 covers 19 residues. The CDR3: CASSLLSSGLAGAKNIQYF. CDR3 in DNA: TGTGCCAGCAGTTTATTGAGTTCTGGACTAGCGGGAGCCAAAAACATTCAGTACTTC.